Listed below are T cell receptor beta chains from one sample, sequenced in a study of radiation and T cells in renal cell carcinoma. TCRdb's table, derived via immunoSEQ multiplex PCR, lists solely in-frame clones and lacks some. This table holds about 50,000 clones, approximately 83% found once. Specimen: blood, collected from a patient whose treatment included radiotherapy and nephrectomy. The receptors were sampled from a woman in her 70s with renal cell carcinoma. CDR3s include the opening cysteine and the closing phenylalanine or tryptophan. A D gene is named only where the DNA matches it firmly. Clone size is shown for a subset of rows, as once, few, many or a class of expanded clone.

cdr3_aa cdr3_nt j_call d_call v_call clone_size
CASSPPPGGTEAFF TGTGCCAGCTCACCCCCGCCGGGGGGCACTGAAGCTTTCTTT TRBJ1-1 NA TRBV18 once
CASKVELAGSVLFF TGTGCCAGCAAAGTTGAACTAGCGGGGTCTGTGCTGTTTTTT TRBJ2-2 TRBD2 TRBV28 NA
CASSVSVGGRLGSSTDTQYF TGTGCCAGCAGCGTCTCCGTTGGCGGACGTTTGGGTTCTAGCACAGATACGCAGTATTTT TRBJ2-3 NA TRBV9 NA
CASRNTPGDTGELFF TGTGCCAGCAGAAACACACCTGGAGACACCGGGGAGCTGTTTTTT TRBJ2-2 NA TRBV6-5 NA
CASRPGTEEHSYGYTF TGTGCCAGCAGACCCGGGACGGAGGAACATAGCTATGGCTACACCTTC TRBJ1-2 NA TRBV6-6 NA
CASDGDEQFF TGCGCCAGCGACGGGGATGAGCAGTTCTTC TRBJ2-1 NA TRBV10-1 NA
CASSPPTSGSHEQYF TGTGCCAGCTCACCACCGACTAGCGGGAGCCACGAGCAGTACTTC TRBJ2-7 TRBD2 TRBV18 NA
CSVEWLTTGELFF TGCAGCGTTGAGTGGCTGACCACCGGGGAGCTGTTTTTT TRBJ2-2 NA TRBV29-1 NA
CASSLASVEKLFF TGTGCCAGCAGCTTAGCGTCGGTGGAAAAACTGTTTTTT TRBJ1-4 NA TRBV7-9 NA
CASSQGGTGNYEQYF TGCGCCAGCAGCCAAGGCGGGACAGGGAACTACGAGCAGTACTTC TRBJ2-7 TRBD1 TRBV4-1 NA
CASRSGTANTGELFF TGTGCCAGTAGGTCCGGGACCGCAAACACCGGGGAGCTGTTTTTT TRBJ2-2 NA TRBV19 NA
CASSPGQGGENTEAFF TGCGCCAGCAGCCCAGGACAGGGTGGGGAAAACACTGAAGCTTTCTTT TRBJ1-1 TRBD1 TRBV5-1 NA
CASRTGTGMSEQYF TGTGCCAGCAGAACCGGGACAGGGATGTCCGAGCAGTACTTC TRBJ2-7 TRBD1 TRBV6-5 NA
CASSATSGREETQYF TGTGCCAGCAGCGCGACTAGCGGGAGAGAAGAGACCCAGTACTTC TRBJ2-5 TRBD2 TRBV9 NA
CASSPGLAGATGELFF TGTGCCAGCAGCCCTGGACTAGCGGGAGCCACCGGGGAGCTGTTTTTT TRBJ2-2 TRBD2 TRBV7-3 NA
CASSATGGGGYGYTF TGTGCCAGCAGTGCGACAGGGGGTGGTGGCTATGGCTACACCTTC TRBJ1-2 TRBD1 TRBV6-4 NA
CASRFGTGANEQFF TGTGCCAGCAGGTTCGGGACAGGGGCCAATGAGCAGTTCTTC TRBJ2-1 TRBD1 TRBV27 NA
CASSWGTGGADGYTF TGTGCCAGCAGCTGGGGGACAGGGGGCGCCGATGGCTACACCTTC TRBJ1-2 TRBD1 TRBV5-6 NA
CASRNYSNQPQHF TGTGCCAGCAGAAACTATAGCAATCAGCCCCAGCATTTT TRBJ1-5 NA TRBV2 NA
CASSLVTDRGYYEQYF TGTGCCAGCAGCTTAGTGACGGACAGGGGGTACTACGAGCAGTACTTC TRBJ2-7 TRBD1 TRBV11-3 NA
CASSFGSNTGELFF TGTGCCAGCAGTTTTGGTTCGAACACCGGGGAGCTGTTTTTT TRBJ2-2 NA TRBV27 once
CAWSLSASTDTQYF TGTGCCTGGAGCTTGTCAGCCAGCACAGATACGCAGTATTTT TRBJ2-3 NA TRBV30 NA
CASKAQGLAGDSSYNEQFF TGCGCCAGCAAGGCTCAGGGACTAGCGGGGGATAGCTCCTACAATGAGCAGTTCTTC TRBJ2-1 TRBD2 TRBV5-1 NA
CASSLTSGRALNEQFF TGTGCCAGCAGCCTTACTAGCGGGAGGGCCCTCAATGAGCAGTTCTTC TRBJ2-1 TRBD2 TRBV4-2 NA
CASSTQGLSNEKLFF TGCGCCAGCAGCACCCAGGGCTTAAGTAATGAAAAACTGTTTTTT TRBJ1-4 NA TRBV5-1 NA
CASRLSAGQETQYF TGTGCCAGCAGACTGTCGGCAGGACAAGAGACCCAGTACTTC TRBJ2-5 NA TRBV6-1 NA
CASSRRQGASGGYTF TGTGCCAGCAGCCGACGACAGGGGGCCTCAGGGGGCTACACCTTC TRBJ1-2 TRBD1 TRBV7-2 NA
CASSPPHRGEQYF TGTGCCAGCAGTCCCCCTCACAGGGGCGAGCAGTACTTC TRBJ2-7 TRBD1 TRBV27 NA
CASRLTKSTNEKLFF TGTGCCAGCAGATTGACGAAATCAACTAATGAAAAACTGTTTTTT TRBJ1-4 NA TRBV6-1 NA
CASSRGLAGEGSEQYF TGTGCCAGCAGTCGCGGGCTAGCGGGAGAAGGTAGCGAGCAGTACTTC TRBJ2-7 TRBD2 TRBV6-4 NA